The rows below give T cell receptor beta chains drawn from one sample of a study of blood T cell repertoires in COVID-19. Sequenced by immunoSEQ multiplex PCR; TCRdb stores in-frame clones only, minus some. The sample holds 200,000 to 250,000 clones, 82% seen once. The specimen sequenced was peripheral blood. The receptors derive from a woman older than 75 with acute or convalescent COVID-19. Each CDR3 is given with its conserved first and last residue. A D gene is named only where the DNA matches it firmly. Where a row states a size, it is once, few, many or the class of an expanded clone; other rows omit it.

cdr3_nt cdr3_aa clone_size j_call d_call v_call
TGTGCCAGCAGTGAGGGCTTTGAAAAACTGTTTTTT CASSEGFEKLFF NA TRBJ1-4 NA TRBV2
TGTGCCAGCAGCGAGACCTACGAGCAGTACTTC CASSETYEQYF NA TRBJ2-7 NA TRBV7-9
TGTGCCAGCAGCCATAGGGGCTCCTATAATTCACCCCTCCACTTT CASSHRGSYNSPLHF NA TRBJ1-6 NA TRBV3-1/TRBV3-2
TGTGCCACCAGTGGAGCGGGGGGGCAGGGGGAGCAGTTCTTC CATSGAGGQGEQFF NA TRBJ2-1 TRBD2 TRBV24-1
TGTGCCACCAGTGATTTGTCGGGGGGTGGCTACAATGAGCAGTTCTTC CATSDLSGGGYNEQFF NA TRBJ2-1 TRBD2 TRBV24-1
TGTGCCAGCAGTCCCCTAGAGTTTACTGAAGCTTTCTTT CASSPLEFTEAFF once TRBJ1-1 NA TRBV6-5
TGTGCCAGCAGTCCGAGCGGGGGCGCGGGCTATGGCTACACCTTC CASSPSGGAGYGYTF NA TRBJ1-2 NA TRBV6-2/TRBV6-3
TGTGCCAGCTCACCACCCGTCTTAGAGAGAGAGACCCAGTACTTC CASSPPVLERETQYF NA TRBJ2-5 NA TRBV18
TGCGCCAGCAGCTTGGGACAGGGGACCATCTACGAGCAGTACTTC CASSLGQGTIYEQYF NA TRBJ2-7 TRBD1 TRBV5-1
TGTGCCAGCAGCCCTAACACAGGGGATACGCAGTATTTT CASSPNTGDTQYF NA TRBJ2-3 NA TRBV7-9
TGTGCCAGCAGCTTAGCAGGGGAGAACACTGAAGCTTTCTTT CASSLAGENTEAFF few TRBJ1-1 NA TRBV7-9
TGTGCCAGCAGCTTTACGGTCGGGGATGGCAATCAGCCCCAGCATTTT CASSFTVGDGNQPQHF NA TRBJ1-5 NA TRBV7-2
TGTGCCAGCTCACCAAGCAATAGCAATCAGCCCCAGCATTTT CASSPSNSNQPQHF NA TRBJ1-5 NA TRBV18